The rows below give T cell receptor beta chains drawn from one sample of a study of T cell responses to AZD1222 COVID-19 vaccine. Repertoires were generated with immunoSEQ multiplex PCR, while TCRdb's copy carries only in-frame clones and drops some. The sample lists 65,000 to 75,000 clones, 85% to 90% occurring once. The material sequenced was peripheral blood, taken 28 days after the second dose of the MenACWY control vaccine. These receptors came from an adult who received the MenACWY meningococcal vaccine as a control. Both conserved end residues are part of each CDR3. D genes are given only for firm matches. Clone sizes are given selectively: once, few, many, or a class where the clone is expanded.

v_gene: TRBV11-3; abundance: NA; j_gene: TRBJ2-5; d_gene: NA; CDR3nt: TGTGCCAGCAGCTTAGTTGTTGGGGAGACCCAGTACTTC; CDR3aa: CASSLVVGETQYF
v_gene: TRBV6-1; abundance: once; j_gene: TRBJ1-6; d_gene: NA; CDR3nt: TGTGCCAGCAGTGAGGCTAGGCTCCTCCACTTT; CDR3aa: CASSEARLLHF
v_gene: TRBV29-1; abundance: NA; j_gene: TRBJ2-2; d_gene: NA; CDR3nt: TGCAGCGTGGCCCCTAGCCGGGATGCCGGGGAGCTGTTTTTT; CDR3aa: CSVAPSRDAGELFF
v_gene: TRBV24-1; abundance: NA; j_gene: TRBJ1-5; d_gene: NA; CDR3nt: TGTGCCACCAGTGGGGGGAATCAGCCCCAGCATTTT; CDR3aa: CATSGGNQPQHF
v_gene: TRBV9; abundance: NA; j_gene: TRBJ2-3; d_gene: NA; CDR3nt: TGTGCCAGCAGCGCTAGGAGCTACACAGATACGCAGTATTTT; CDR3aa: CASSARSYTDTQYF
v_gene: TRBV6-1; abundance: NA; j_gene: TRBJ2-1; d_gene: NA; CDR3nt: TGTGCCAGCAGTGAAGCGCTGGGGGGGCCCCGAAACAATGAGCAGTTCTTC; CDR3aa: CASSEALGGPRNNEQFF
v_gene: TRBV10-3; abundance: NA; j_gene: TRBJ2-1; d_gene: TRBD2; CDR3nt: TGTGCCATCAGTGGATTAGCGGGGGGTTACAATGAGCAGTTCTTC; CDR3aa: CAISGLAGGYNEQFF
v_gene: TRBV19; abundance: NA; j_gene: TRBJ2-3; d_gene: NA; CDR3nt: TGTGCCAGTACCAACTACACCAGCACAGATACGCAGTATTTT; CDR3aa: CASTNYTSTDTQYF
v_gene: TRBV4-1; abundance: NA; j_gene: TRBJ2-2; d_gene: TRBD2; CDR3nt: TGCGCCAGCACCACAGCGGGAGGAAGGACCGGGGAGCTGTTTTTT; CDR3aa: CASTTAGGRTGELFF
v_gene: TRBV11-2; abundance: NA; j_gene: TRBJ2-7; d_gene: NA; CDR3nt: TGTGCCAGCAGCTTTTTTTCCAACCCGGCCTACGAGCAGTACTTC; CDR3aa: CASSFFSNPAYEQYF
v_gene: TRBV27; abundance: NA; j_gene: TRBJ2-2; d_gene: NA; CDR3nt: TGTGCCAGCAGGAGGGCGAACACCGGGGAGCTGTTTTTT; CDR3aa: CASRRANTGELFF
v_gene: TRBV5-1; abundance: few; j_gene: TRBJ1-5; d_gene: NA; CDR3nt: TGCGCCAGCAGCTTGGAGGGGATTCAGCCCCAGCATTTT; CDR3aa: CASSLEGIQPQHF
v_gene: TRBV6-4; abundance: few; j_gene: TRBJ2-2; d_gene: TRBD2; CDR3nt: TGTGCCAGCAGACTAGCGGGGGACACCGGGGAGCTGTTTTTT; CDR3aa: CASRLAGDTGELFF
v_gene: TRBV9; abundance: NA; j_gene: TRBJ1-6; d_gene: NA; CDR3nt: TGTGCCAGCAGCTCACGTACCGGATGGGGTTCACCCCTCCACTTT; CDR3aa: CASSSRTGWGSPLHF
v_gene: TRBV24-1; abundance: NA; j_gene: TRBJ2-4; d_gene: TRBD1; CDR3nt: TGTGCCACCAGTGATTTACAGGGGGCGCACCAGTACTTC; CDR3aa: CATSDLQGAHQYF
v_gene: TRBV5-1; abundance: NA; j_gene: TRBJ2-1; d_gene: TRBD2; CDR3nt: TGCGCCAGCAGCTTTAGCGGGGGGGACTACAATGAGCAGTTCTTC; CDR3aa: CASSFSGGDYNEQFF
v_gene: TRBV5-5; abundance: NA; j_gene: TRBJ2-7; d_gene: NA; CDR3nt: TGTGCCAGCAGCCTCGGGCAGGGAAGGAACGAGCAGTACTTC; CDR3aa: CASSLGQGRNEQYF
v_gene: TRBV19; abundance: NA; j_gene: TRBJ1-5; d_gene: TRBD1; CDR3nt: TGTGCCAGTAGTTTACCGGGACAGAGGACTCAGCCCCAGCATTTT; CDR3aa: CASSLPGQRTQPQHF
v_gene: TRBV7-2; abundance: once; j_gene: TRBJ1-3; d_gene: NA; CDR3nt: TGTGCCAGCAGCCTTACGACGGACTCTGGAAACACCATATATTTT; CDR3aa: CASSLTTDSGNTIYF
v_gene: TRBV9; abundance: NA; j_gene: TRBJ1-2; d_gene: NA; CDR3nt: TGTGCCAGCAGCGTATGGGAGGGGACTCACTATGGCTACACCTTC; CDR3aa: CASSVWEGTHYGYTF
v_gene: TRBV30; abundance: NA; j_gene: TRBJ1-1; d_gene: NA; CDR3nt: TGTGCCTGGAGTGGTTTCGCCCCGAACACTGAAGCTTTCTTT; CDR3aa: CAWSGFAPNTEAFF
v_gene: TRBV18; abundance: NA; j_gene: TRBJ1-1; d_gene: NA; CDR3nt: TGTGCCAGCTCACCACGCGCAGGGATGAACACTGAAGCTTTCTTT; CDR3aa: CASSPRAGMNTEAFF
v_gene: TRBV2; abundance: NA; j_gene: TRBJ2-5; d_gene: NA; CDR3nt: TGTGCCAGCAGTGATGTTGGGGCTGGTGGTGAGACCCAGTACTTC; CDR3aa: CASSDVGAGGETQYF
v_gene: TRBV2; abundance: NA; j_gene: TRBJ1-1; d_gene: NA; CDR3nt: TGTGCCAGCAGACTGGTAATGGACACTGAAGCTTTCTTT; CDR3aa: CASRLVMDTEAFF
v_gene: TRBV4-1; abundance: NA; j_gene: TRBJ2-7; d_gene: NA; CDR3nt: TGCGCCAGCAGCGACAAATCCTACGAGCAGTACTTC; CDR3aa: CASSDKSYEQYF
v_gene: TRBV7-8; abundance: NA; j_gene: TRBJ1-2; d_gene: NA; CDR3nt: TGTGCCAGCAGCTTAGAGTTCGGACTTAGCTATGGCTACACCTTC; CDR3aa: CASSLEFGLSYGYTF
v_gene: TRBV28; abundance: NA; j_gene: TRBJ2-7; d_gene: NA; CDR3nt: TGTGCCAGCAGTCCCCCTGGGGCTAACTCCTACGAGCAGTACTTC; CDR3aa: CASSPPGANSYEQYF
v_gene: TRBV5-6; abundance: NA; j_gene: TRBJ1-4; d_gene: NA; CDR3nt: TGTGCCAGCAGCTTGGACCAGGGAGGTTATGAAAAACTGTTTTTT; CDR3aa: CASSLDQGGYEKLFF